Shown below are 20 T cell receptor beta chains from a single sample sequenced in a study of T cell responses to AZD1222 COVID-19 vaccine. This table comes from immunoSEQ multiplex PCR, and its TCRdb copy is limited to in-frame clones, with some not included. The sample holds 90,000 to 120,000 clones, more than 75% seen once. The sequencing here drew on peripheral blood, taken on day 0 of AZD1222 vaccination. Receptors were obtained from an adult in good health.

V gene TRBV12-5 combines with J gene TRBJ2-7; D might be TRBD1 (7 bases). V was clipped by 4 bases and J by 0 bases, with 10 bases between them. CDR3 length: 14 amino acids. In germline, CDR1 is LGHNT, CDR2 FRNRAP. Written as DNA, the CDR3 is TGTGCTAGTGGTTCCCAGGGGGGCTCCTACGAGCAGTACTTC. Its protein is CASGSQGGSYEQYF.

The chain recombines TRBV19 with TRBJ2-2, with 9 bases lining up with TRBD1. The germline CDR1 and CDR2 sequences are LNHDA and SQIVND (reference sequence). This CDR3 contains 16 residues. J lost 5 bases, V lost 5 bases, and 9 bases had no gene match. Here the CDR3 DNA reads TGTGCCAGTAGTGTGAGGGACAGGGTGTCTACCGGGGAGCTGTTTTTT. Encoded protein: CASSVRDRVSTGELFF.

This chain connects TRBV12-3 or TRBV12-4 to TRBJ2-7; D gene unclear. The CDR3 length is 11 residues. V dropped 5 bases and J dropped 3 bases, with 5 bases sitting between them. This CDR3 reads CASSEYYEQYF. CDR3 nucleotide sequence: TGTGCCAGCAGTGAGTACTACGAGCAGTACTTC.

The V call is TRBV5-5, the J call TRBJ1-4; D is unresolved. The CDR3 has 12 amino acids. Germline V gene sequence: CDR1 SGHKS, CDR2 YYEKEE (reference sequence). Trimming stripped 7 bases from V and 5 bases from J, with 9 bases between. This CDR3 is CASGLPNEKLFF. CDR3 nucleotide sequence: TGTGCCAGCGGACTCCCGAATGAAAAACTGTTTTTT.

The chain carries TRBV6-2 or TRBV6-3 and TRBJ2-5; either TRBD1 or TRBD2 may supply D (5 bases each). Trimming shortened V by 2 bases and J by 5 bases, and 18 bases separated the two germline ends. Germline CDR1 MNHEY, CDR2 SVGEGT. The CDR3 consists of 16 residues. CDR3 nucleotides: TGTGCCAGCAGTTACGGGACGGCCCTCCCACGGGAGACCCAGTACTTC. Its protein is CASSYGTALPRETQYF.

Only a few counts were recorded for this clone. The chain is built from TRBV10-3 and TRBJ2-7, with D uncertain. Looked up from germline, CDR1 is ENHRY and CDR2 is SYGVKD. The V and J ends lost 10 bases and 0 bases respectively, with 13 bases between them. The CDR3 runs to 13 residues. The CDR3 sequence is CATLTDLSYEQYF. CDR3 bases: TGTGCCACCCTAACGGACCTCTCCTACGAGCAGTACTTC.

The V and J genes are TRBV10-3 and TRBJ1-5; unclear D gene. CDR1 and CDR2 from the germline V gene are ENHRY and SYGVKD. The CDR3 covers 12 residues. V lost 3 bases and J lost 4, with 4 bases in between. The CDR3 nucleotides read TGTGCCATCAGTGACCGAAATCAGCCCCAGCATTTT. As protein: CAISDRNQPQHF.

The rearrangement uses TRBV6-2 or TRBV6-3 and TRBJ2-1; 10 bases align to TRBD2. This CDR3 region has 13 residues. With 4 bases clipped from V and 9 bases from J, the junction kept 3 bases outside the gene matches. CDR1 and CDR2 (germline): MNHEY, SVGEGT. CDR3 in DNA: TGTGCCAGCAGTTCTAGCGGGGGAGGTGAGCAGTTCTTC. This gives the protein CASSSSGGGEQFF.

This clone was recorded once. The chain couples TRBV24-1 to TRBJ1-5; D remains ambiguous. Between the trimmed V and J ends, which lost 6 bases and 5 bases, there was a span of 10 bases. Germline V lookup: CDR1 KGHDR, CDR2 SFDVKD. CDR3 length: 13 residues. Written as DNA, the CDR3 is TGTGCCACCAGTTCGGGCCAGGATCAGCCCCAGCATTTT. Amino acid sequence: CATSSGQDQPQHF.

DNA of the CDR3: TGTGCTAGTAGACTAGGGCATGGTTCACCCCTCCACTTT. Translation gives CASRLGHGSPLHF. This chain uses TRBV24-1 with TRBJ1-6; D gene unclear. The CDR3 runs to 13 residues. Germline CDR1 reads KGHDR; CDR2 reads SFDVKD.

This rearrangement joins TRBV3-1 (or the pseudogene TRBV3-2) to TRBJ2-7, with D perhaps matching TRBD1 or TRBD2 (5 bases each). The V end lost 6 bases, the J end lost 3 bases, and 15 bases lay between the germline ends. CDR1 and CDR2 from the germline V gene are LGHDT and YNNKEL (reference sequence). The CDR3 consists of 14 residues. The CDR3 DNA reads TGTGCCAGCAGTTTTAAGGGGAGCTTCTACGAGCAGTACTTC. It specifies CASSFKGSFYEQYF.

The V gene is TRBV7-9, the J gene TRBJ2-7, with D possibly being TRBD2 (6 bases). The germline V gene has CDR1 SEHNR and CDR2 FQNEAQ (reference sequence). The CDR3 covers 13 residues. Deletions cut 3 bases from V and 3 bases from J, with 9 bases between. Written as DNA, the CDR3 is TGTGCCAGCAGCTTCGGGGGAGGCTACGAGCAGTACTTC. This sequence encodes CASSFGGGYEQYF.

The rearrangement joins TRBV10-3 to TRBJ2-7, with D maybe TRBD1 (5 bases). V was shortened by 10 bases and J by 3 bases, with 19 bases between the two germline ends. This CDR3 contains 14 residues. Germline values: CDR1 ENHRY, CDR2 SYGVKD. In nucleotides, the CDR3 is TGTGCCACCAAGGCGGCAGGGTCTTACTACGAGCAGTACTTC. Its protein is CATKAAGSYYEQYF.

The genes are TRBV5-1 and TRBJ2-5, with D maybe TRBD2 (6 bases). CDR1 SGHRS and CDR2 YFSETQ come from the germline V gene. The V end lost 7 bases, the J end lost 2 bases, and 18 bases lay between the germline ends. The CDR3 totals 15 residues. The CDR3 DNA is TGCGCCAGCTGTCGGGACTCTCCAGGACAAGAGACCCAGTACTTC. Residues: CASCRDSPGQETQYF.

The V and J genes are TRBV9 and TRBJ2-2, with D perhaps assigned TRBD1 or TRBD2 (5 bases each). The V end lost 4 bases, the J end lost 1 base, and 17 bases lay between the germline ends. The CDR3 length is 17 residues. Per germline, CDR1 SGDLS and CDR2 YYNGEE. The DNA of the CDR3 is TGTGCCAGCAGCACACCCTTTCGGGACCTGAACACCGGGGAGCTGTTTTTT. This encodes CASSTPFRDLNTGELFF.

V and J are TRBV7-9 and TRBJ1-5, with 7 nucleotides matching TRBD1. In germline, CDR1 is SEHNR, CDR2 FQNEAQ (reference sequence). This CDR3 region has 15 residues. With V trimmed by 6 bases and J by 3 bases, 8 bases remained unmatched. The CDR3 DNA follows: TGTGCCAGCAGTCCGCCGGGACAGCACAATCAGCCCCAGCATTTT. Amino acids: CASSPPGQHNQPQHF.

The CDR3 coding sequence is TGTGCCAGCAGCGCCCCCCGGGACAGCATGAACACTGAAGCTTTCTTT. It yields the protein CASSAPRDSMNTEAFF. J is TRBJ1-1 and V is TRBV7-2; TRBD1 matches 7 bases. Trimming cost V 5 bases and J 0 bases; bases outside gene matches: 9. The CDR3 is made up of 16 amino acids. Per germline, CDR1 SGHTA and CDR2 FQGNSA.

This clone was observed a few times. CDR3 amino acids: CASSRGTDTEAFF. Written as DNA, the CDR3 is TGCGCCAGCAGCCGAGGGACAGACACTGAAGCTTTCTTT. This chain links TRBV5-1 with TRBJ1-1; 7 bases are shared with TRBD1. The CDR3 contains 13 residues. The ends lost 4 bases at V and 3 bases at J; junction bases unmatched: 3. Germline V gene lookup returns CDR1 SGHRS and CDR2 YFSETQ.

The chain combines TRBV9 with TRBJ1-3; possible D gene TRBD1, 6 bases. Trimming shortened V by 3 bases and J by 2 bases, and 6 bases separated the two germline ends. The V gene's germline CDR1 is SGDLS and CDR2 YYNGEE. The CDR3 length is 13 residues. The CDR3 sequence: CASSEGAGNTIYF. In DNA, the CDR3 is TGTGCCAGCAGCGAGGGGGCTGGAAACACCATATATTTT.

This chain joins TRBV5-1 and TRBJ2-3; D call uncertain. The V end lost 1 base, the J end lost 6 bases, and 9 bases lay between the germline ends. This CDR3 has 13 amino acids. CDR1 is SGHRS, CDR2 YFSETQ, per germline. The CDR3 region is CASSLSTRDTQYF. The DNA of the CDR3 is TGCGCCAGCAGCTTGTCAACGCGGGATACGCAGTATTTT.